The 30 T cell receptor beta chains given below trace back to one sample, sequenced in a study of blood T cell repertoires in COVID-19. Here immunoSEQ multiplex PCR was the method, and the copy in TCRdb shows in-frame clones only, minus some. The data contain about 220,000 clones, approximately 82% of them seen just once; the ten biggest clones take up about 7.4%. Sequenced material: peripheral blood. The receptors shown here come from a woman in her 50s with acute or convalescent COVID-19.

The CDR3 loop is CASSVDLAGGADTQYF. The DNA of the CDR3 is TGTGCCAGCAGCGTAGATCTGGCGGGAGGGGCAGATACGCAGTATTTT. This chain joins TRBV9 and TRBJ2-3; 9 bases align to TRBD2. CDR1 and CDR2 (germline): SGDLS, YYNGEE. V shed 0 bases, J shed 4 bases, and the junction held 6 bases outside the gene matches. This CDR3 is built from 16 residues.

This chain joins TRBV25-1 and TRBJ2-7; possible D gene TRBD1, 5 bases. CDR1 is MGHDK, CDR2 SYGVNS, per germline. The ends were cut back, 2 bases at V and 4 bases at J, with 12 bases in the middle. The CDR3 spans 14 residues. The CDR3 region has the DNA TGTGCCAGCAGTGAAAACAGGATTGATTACGAGCAGTACTTC. Its protein product is CASSENRIDYEQYF.

This sequence joins TRBV9 and TRBJ2-2; 10 bases are shared with TRBD1. There are 16 residues in the CDR3. The J segment lost 5 bases and the V segment lost 3 bases, leaving 7 bases of the junction unmatched. CDR1 SGDLS and CDR2 YYNGEE come from the germline V gene. The CDR3 here is CASSERDRGRTGELFF. CDR3 DNA: TGTGCCAGCAGCGAGAGGGACAGGGGACGGACCGGGGAGCTGTTTTTT.

This clone occurred a few times. V and J are TRBV20-1 and TRBJ2-2, with 8 nucleotides matching TRBD2. CDR1 and CDR2 (germline): DFQATT, SNEGSKA (reference sequence). This CDR3 is built from 15 residues. V was clipped by 3 bases and J by 4 bases; unmatched bases: 7. DNA of the CDR3: TGCAGTGCTAGTGATATGGGACTAGTCACCGGGGAGCTGTTTTTT. Amino acid sequence: CSASDMGLVTGELFF.

This clone appeared a single time. This sequence joins TRBV28 and TRBJ1-2; 9 bases line up with TRBD1. The CDR3 is 16 residues long. The germline CDR1 and CDR2 sequences are MDHEN and SYDVKM. V lost 3 bases and J lost 0; bases outside the gene matches: 5. The CDR3 sequence is CASSLPGQGPNYGYTF. The DNA of the CDR3 is TGTGCCAGCAGTTTGCCCGGACAGGGGCCTAACTATGGCTACACCTTC.

This chain links TRBV5-6 with TRBJ1-1, with D possibly matching TRBD1 (5 bases). This CDR3 contains 18 residues. Trimming cost V 4 bases and J 0 bases, with 22 bases left between them. Germline CDR1 SGHDT, CDR2 YYEEEE. CDR3 amino acids: CASSTGGRGSRMNTEAFF. DNA of the CDR3: TGTGCCAGCAGCACAGGTGGAAGGGGTAGTAGGATGAACACTGAAGCTTTCTTT.

This chain joins TRBV4-2 and TRBJ1-1, with 8 bases that match TRBD1. The ends lost 2 bases at V and 11 bases at J; junction bases unmatched: 16. Germline lookup yields CDR1 LGHNA and CDR2 YNFKEQ. The CDR3 runs to 16 residues. CDR3 protein: CASSQPPGQAPQAAFF. In nucleotides, the CDR3 is TGTGCCAGCAGCCAACCTCCGGGACAGGCCCCCCAAGCTGCTTTCTTT.

The gene calls are TRBV27 and TRBJ2-7, with D possibly being TRBD1 (5 bases). V was trimmed by 5 bases and J by 0 bases, leaving 11 bases between them. Per germline, CDR1 MNHEY and CDR2 SMNVEV (reference sequence). The CDR3 contains 14 residues. CDR3 bases: TGTGCCAGCAGTCGGACACTGAGCTCCTACGAGCAGTACTTC. The encoded protein is CASSRTLSSYEQYF.

The chain joins TRBV5-1 to TRBJ1-2; 8 positions match TRBD1. Germline V gives CDR1 SGHRS, CDR2 YFSETQ. V dropped 3 bases and J dropped 2; count of bases not matched to a gene: 9. The CDR3 is made up of 16 amino acids. The DNA of the CDR3 is TGCGCCAGCAGCTCTCCGGACAGGGCGGGAAACTATGGCTACACCTTC. Translated: CASSSPDRAGNYGYTF. Full variable domain (outside the CDR3, taken from reference TRBV5-1 and TRBJ1-2): KAGVTQTPRYLIKTRGQQVTLSCSPISGHRSVSWYQQTPGQGLQFLFEYFSETQRNKGNFPGRFSGRQFSNSRSEMNVSTLELGDSALYLCASSSPDRAGNYGYTFGSGTRLTVV.

This clone was observed a few times. V is TRBV4-2 and J is TRBJ2-2, with D tentatively TRBD1 (6 bases). V lost 1 base to trimming and J lost 4 bases, with 13 bases between them. The CDR3 spans 16 residues. Germline assignment: CDR1 LGHNA and CDR2 YNFKEQ. CDR3 DNA sequence: TGTGCCAGCAGCCAAGGCGCAGGGGCGGGCACCGGGGAGCTGTTTTTT. It translates to CASSQGAGAGTGELFF.

The genes are TRBV3-1 (or the pseudogene TRBV3-2) and TRBJ2-1; D gene ambiguous. Trimming removed 0 bases at V and 2 bases at J, with 8 bases between. CDR1 and CDR2 (germline): LGHDT, YNNKEL (reference sequence). There are 15 residues in the CDR3. CDR3 amino acids: CASSQEAVAYNEQFF. DNA of the CDR3: TGTGCCAGCAGCCAAGAGGCTGTTGCCTACAATGAGCAGTTCTTC.

This rearrangement joins TRBV7-2 to TRBJ2-7, with TRBD1 identical over 9 bases. The CDR3 is 15 amino acids. Per the germline V gene, CDR1 is SGHTA and CDR2 is FQGNSA. Losses at the gene ends were 5 bases for V and 3 bases for J; bases not matched to a gene: 8. The CDR3 coding sequence is TGTGCCAGCAGCCAGGCCCCGGGACAGGGCTACGAGCAGTACTTC. This codes for CASSQAPGQGYEQYF.

This chain joins TRBV19 and TRBJ2-1; D not certain. V gave up 7 bases and J gave up 5 bases, with 15 bases separating them. The CDR3 is 14 residues long. CDR1 and CDR2 (germline): LNHDA, SQIVND (reference sequence). CDR3 nucleotides: TGTGCCAGTATGGAGACTTCAGCCCACAATGAGCAGTTCTTC. Its protein is CASMETSAHNEQFF.

The V and J genes are TRBV11-2 and TRBJ1-1, with D hard to call. The CDR3 is 13 amino acids. The ends were cut back, 7 bases at V and 4 bases at J, with 13 bases in the middle. Germline CDR1 and CDR2: SGHAT and FQNNGV. CDR3 amino acids: CASTQSSGTEAFF. The CDR3 DNA is TGTGCCAGCACCCAAAGTTCGGGCACTGAAGCTTTCTTT.

The rearrangement joins TRBV18 to TRBJ1-1; D not resolved. Germline-derived CDR1 and CDR2 are KGHSH and LQKENI. The CDR3 sequence is 13 residues long. V gave up 6 bases and J gave up 1 base, with 9 bases separating them. CDR3 in amino acids: CASSPFQNTEAFF. The CDR3 coding sequence is TGTGCCAGCTCCCCATTCCAGAACACTGAAGCTTTCTTT.

J is TRBJ2-6 and V is TRBV9, with TRBD2 matching 8 bases. Losses at the gene ends were 4 bases for V and 0 bases for J; bases not matched to a gene: 15. This CDR3 spans 20 amino acids. Germline assignment: CDR1 SGDLS and CDR2 YYNGEE. The CDR3 loop reads CASSLTPGGGGLSGANVLTF. As DNA, the CDR3 is TGTGCCAGCAGCTTAACGCCGGGAGGGGGAGGACTCTCTGGGGCCAACGTCCTGACTTTC.

The genes are TRBV27 and TRBJ2-7; 9 bases are a match to TRBD1. The CDR3 is made up of 14 amino acids. In germline, CDR1 is MNHEY, CDR2 SMNVEV (reference sequence). The trim removed 5 bases at V and 7 bases at J, leaving 9 bases unmatched. The CDR3 sequence: CASSLQTGGREQYF. CDR3 nucleotide sequence: TGTGCCAGCAGTCTCCAGACAGGGGGAAGGGAGCAGTACTTC.

The DNA of the CDR3 is TGTGCCAGCAGCTCGGGCACAGATACGCAGTATTTT. This gives the protein CASSSGTDTQYF. The V and J genes are TRBV5-6 and TRBJ2-3; D not certain. Looked up from germline, CDR1 is SGHDT and CDR2 is YYEEEE. Trimming removed 3 bases from V and 1 base from J, with 3 bases in between. This CDR3 spans 12 amino acids. Complete variable domain (other parts from reference TRBV5-6 and TRBJ2-3): DAGVTQSPTHLIKTRGQQVTLRCSPKSGHDTVSWYQQALGQGPQFIFQYYEEEERQRGNFPDRFSGHQFPNYSSELNVNALLLGDSALYLCASSSGTDTQYFGPGTRLTVL.

This clone showed up just once. V gene TRBV15 combines with J gene TRBJ1-4, with a tentative D call TRBD1 (6 bases). Trimming took off 1 base at V and 5 bases at J, with 11 bases between the two ends. The germline V gene has CDR1 LNHNV and CDR2 YYDKDF (reference sequence). This CDR3 contains 15 residues. Written as DNA, the CDR3 is TGTGCCACCAGCAGAGCGAACAGGGCAAATGAAAAACTGTTTTTT. Encoded protein: CATSRANRANEKLFF.

V and J are TRBV11-2 and TRBJ2-2, with a tentative D call TRBD2 (6 bases). The CDR3 spans 18 residues. V was cut by 3 bases and J by 2 bases, with 19 bases left in between. The germline V gene has CDR1 SGHAT and CDR2 FQNNGV. CDR3 residues: CASSLGKLANLNTGELFF. CDR3 DNA sequence: TGTGCCAGCAGCTTGGGCAAACTAGCCAATTTAAACACCGGGGAGCTGTTTTTT.

V usage is TRBV28 and J usage is TRBJ2-3, with 8 bases that match TRBD2. J lost 5 bases, V lost 6 bases, and 10 bases had no gene match. The length of the CDR3 is 15 residues. Germline V gives CDR1 MDHEN, CDR2 SYDVKM. CDR3 loop: CASSPPGGQKDTQYF. The CDR3 DNA reads TGTGCCAGCAGCCCCCCGGGAGGGCAAAAAGATACGCAGTATTTT.

The gene calls are TRBV7-9 and TRBJ2-1; no clear D gene. CDR3 length: 13 amino acids. V lost 1 base and J 3 bases, leaving 4 bases between the germline ends. Germline lookup yields CDR1 SEHNR and CDR2 FQNEAQ (reference sequence). The CDR3 spells CASSLDFYNEQFF. CDR3 DNA sequence: TGTGCCAGCAGCTTAGACTTCTACAATGAGCAGTTCTTC.

A single count supports this clone. The V gene is TRBV29-1, the J gene TRBJ2-7; 7 nucleotides line up with TRBD2. The CDR3 contains 12 residues. Looked up from germline, CDR1 is SQVTM and CDR2 is ANQGSEA. The J segment lost 7 bases and the V segment lost 1 base, leaving 4 bases of the junction unmatched. The DNA of the CDR3 is TGCAGCGTTGAAGGGTGGGGGGGAGAGCAGTACTTC. Translation: CSVEGWGGEQYF.

The V and J genes are TRBV10-1 and TRBJ2-7; D might be TRBD1 (5 bases). The germline CDR1 and CDR2 sequences are WNHNN and SYGVQD (reference sequence). V gave up 7 bases and J gave up 5 bases, with 12 bases separating them. This CDR3 contains 12 residues. The CDR3 protein is CASKGPSNEQYF. The CDR3 DNA is TGCGCCAGCAAGGGGCCGAGTAACGAGCAGTACTTC.

V usage is TRBV27 and J usage is TRBJ2-7; tentative D call: TRBD2 (6 bases). The CDR3 runs to 12 residues. Germline assignment: CDR1 MNHEY and CDR2 SMNVEV (reference sequence). V lost 5 bases to trimming and J lost 10 bases, with 15 bases between them. In nucleotides, the CDR3 is TGTGCCAGCAGTAATACCGGGGGAAGACAGTACTTC. Translating it yields CASSNTGGRQYF.

CDR3 loop: CASSQERSVPYEQYF. In nucleotides, the CDR3 is TGTGCCAGCAGCCAAGAACGGTCGGTACCCTACGAGCAGTACTTC. V is TRBV4-2 and J is TRBJ2-7; D not resolved. The CDR3 contains 15 residues. The V gene lost 0 bases and the J gene lost 2 bases, with 11 bases spanning the gap. Germline CDR1 LGHNA, CDR2 YNFKEQ.

About this clone itself: The same CDR3 is also encoded by other DNA sequences in this sample. The chain links TRBV24-1 to TRBJ1-1; 10 nucleotides match TRBD1. Germline trimming cut 4 bases from V and 5 bases from J; bases unmatched to any gene: 6. CDR1 and CDR2 from the germline V gene are KGHDR and SFDVKD. CDR3 length equals 15 residues. The CDR3 region has the DNA TGTGCCACCAGTGAATCGACAGGGGGCAATACTGAAGCTTTCTTT. The encoded protein is CATSESTGGNTEAFF.

This clone showed up just once. V gene TRBV10-2 combines with J gene TRBJ2-5; D may be TRBD1 (7 bases). The CDR3 covers 15 residues. Trimming pared 1 base from V and 4 bases from J, leaving 13 bases between. Germline V gene lookup returns CDR1 WSHSY and CDR2 SAAADI. CDR3 amino acids: CASSEWRGRVETQYF. CDR3 nucleotide sequence: TGCGCCAGCAGTGAGTGGAGGGGGCGGGTAGAGACCCAGTACTTC.

This clone was detected once. The chain carries TRBV10-3 and TRBJ2-1; TRBD1 matches 9 bases. CDR3 length: 15 amino acids. V lost 2 bases, J lost 8 bases, and 7 bases stayed unmatched. Germline V gives CDR1 ENHRY, CDR2 SYGVKD. CDR3 residues: CAISEQTGGSDEQFF. The DNA of the CDR3 is TGTGCCATCAGTGAGCAAACAGGGGGCTCTGATGAGCAGTTCTTC.

This clone is medium-sized within its sample. V usage is TRBV4-2 and J usage is TRBJ2-7, with 11 bases fitting TRBD2. Germline V gene sequence: CDR1 LGHNA, CDR2 YNFKEQ. The CDR3 totals 18 residues. V shed 0 bases and J 7 bases; nucleotides not matched to a gene: 14. CDR3 bases: TGTGCCAGCAGCCAAGACTGGGGGACTAGCGGTCTCTCCGGGGAGCAGTACTTC. Translation gives CASSQDWGTSGLSGEQYF.